The clone carrying this T cell receptor beta chain has a count of ten or more. The antigen is undetermined. The data belong to a study of identical twins. Study-wide results and caveats: Out-of-frame alpha sequences common to twins exhibited an excess of low generation probability. A lower insertion count was a feature of abundant cord blood beta clonotypes, with no such feature in memory repertoires.

The V and J ends lost 5 bases and 7 bases respectively, with 15 bases between them. The CDR3 extends over 14 amino acids. Germline loops: CDR1 SGHTA, CDR2 FQGNSA. With template switching, a universal primer site was added, and the cDNA carried unique molecular identifiers. TCRdb recomputed calls from the 5' RACE reads with MiXCR, one row per CDR3 protein. The data hold about 210,000 distinct CDR3 sequences, with around a tenth observed a single time. The sequenced sample consisted of memory (CD45RO+) T cells sorted from blood. The origin of this receptor is a woman younger than 35 in good health. The V call is TRBV7-2, the J call TRBJ2-1; D remains unclear. The CDR3 reads CASSPTALWNEQFF. CDR3 nucleotide sequence: TGTGCCAGCAGCCCCACGGCCTTATGGAATGAGCAGTTCTTC.